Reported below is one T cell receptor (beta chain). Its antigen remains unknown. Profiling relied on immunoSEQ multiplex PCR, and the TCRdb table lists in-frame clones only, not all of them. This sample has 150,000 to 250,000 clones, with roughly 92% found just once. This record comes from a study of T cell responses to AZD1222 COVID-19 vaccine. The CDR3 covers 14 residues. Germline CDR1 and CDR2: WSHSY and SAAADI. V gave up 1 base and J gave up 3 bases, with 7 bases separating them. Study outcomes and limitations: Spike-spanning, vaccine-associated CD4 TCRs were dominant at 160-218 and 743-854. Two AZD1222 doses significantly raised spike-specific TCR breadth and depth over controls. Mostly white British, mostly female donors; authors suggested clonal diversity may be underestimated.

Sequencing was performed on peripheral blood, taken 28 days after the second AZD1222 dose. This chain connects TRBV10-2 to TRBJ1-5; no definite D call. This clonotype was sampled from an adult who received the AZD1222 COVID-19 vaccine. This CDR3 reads CASSEYSLNQPQHF. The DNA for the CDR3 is TGCGCCAGCAGTGAGTACAGCCTCAATCAGCCCCAGCATTTT.